Listed here is a single T cell receptor (beta chain). The V segment lost 0 bases and the J segment 4 bases; nucleotides outside the gene matches: 16. Germline loops: CDR1 MNHEY, CDR2 SVGAGI. CDR3 length: 19 amino acids. The record originates from a study of CD8 T cells in Susac syndrome. Reverse transcription of roughly 0.45 to 1 ug RNA was performed with random hexamers. Amplification of TCR beta CDR3 used immunoSEQ multiplex PCR across 54 Vbeta and 13 Jbeta. TCRdb re-derived calls from the immunoSEQ multiplex PCR reads in MiXCR, one entry per CDR3 protein. This sample has approximately 300,000 distinct CDR3 sequences, with 85% found just once.

This sequence originates from a human donor with multiple sclerosis. Material for sequencing was CD8+ T cells from PBMCs. The V and J genes are TRBV6-5 and TRBJ2-7; TRBD2 aligns across 9 bases. The CDR3 region has the DNA TGTGCCAGCAGTTACTCGATTCAGGTCATAGCGGGAGAGGGATACGAGCAGTACTTC. The encoded protein is CASSYSIQVIAGEGYEQYF.